This is a list of T cell receptor beta chains from one sample in a study of blood T cell repertoires in COVID-19. The table came from immunoSEQ multiplex PCR; TCRdb's copy has only in-frame clones and leaves some out. The sample records under 250,000 clones, around 90% being singletons. Sequencing input: peripheral blood. The receptors were sampled from a man aged 25 to 45 with acute or convalescent COVID-19. Both conserved end residues are part of each CDR3. The D gene is left open where the match is weak. Not every row has a clone size; where given, it reads once, few, many or a size class.

TRBV14	NA	NA	TRBJ2-1	TGTGCCAGCAGACGGGGTGGCTCCTACAATGAGCAGTTCTTC	CASRRGGSYNEQFF
TRBV6-5	NA	NA	TRBJ2-1	TGTGCCAGCAGTTACTGGGGCAGGGCGAATGAGCAGTTCTTC	CASSYWGRANEQFF
TRBV18	TRBD1	NA	TRBJ2-7	TGTGCCAGCTCACCACGGGGACAGTACGAGCAGTACTTC	CASSPRGQYEQYF
TRBV18	TRBD1	NA	TRBJ2-7	TGTGCCAGCTCACCAGCTTTGACAGGGTCCTACGAGCAGTACTTC	CASSPALTGSYEQYF
TRBV6-5	NA	NA	TRBJ1-5	TGTGCCAGCAGTAAAATATCCCAGCCCCAGCATTTT	CASSKISQPQHF
TRBV7-8	NA	NA	TRBJ2-1	TGTGCCAGCAGCTCGAAACAGGGCCGGGGTAACAATGAGCAGTTCTTC	CASSSKQGRGNNEQFF
TRBV29-1	NA	NA	TRBJ2-7	TGCAGCGTTGAAATTTTAGCATATGGCGAGCAGTACTTC	CSVEILAYGEQYF
TRBV24-1	TRBD1	NA	TRBJ1-5	TGTGCCACCTTGAAGCGCGGGACAGGGGCTAAACTACTTAGCAATCAGCCCCAGCATTTT	CATLKRGTGAKLLSNQPQHF
TRBV15	NA	NA	TRBJ2-5	TGTGCCACCAGCAGAGTTAGGGGACAAGAGACCCAGTACTTC	CATSRVRGQETQYF
TRBV9	TRBD2	NA	TRBJ2-1	TGTGCCAGCAGCCCTGGGGCCCTTATCGGGGAGGGAAATGAGCAGTTCTTC	CASSPGALIGEGNEQFF
TRBV5-1	NA	NA	TRBJ2-7	TGCGCCAGCAGGAGCGGAGGGGAGAACGAGCAGTACTTC	CASRSGGENEQYF
TRBV18	NA	NA	TRBJ2-5	TGTGCCAGCTCACCGGCGACTAGTTGGCAAGAGACCCAGTACTTC	CASSPATSWQETQYF
TRBV28	TRBD1	NA	TRBJ1-2	TGTGCCAGCAGTGTCAGGGGGCGCTTAGGCTACACCTTC	CASSVRGRLGYTF
TRBV6-1	NA	NA	TRBJ1-2	TGTGCCAGCAGTGAACTCAATGTAGTATATGGCTACACCTTC	CASSELNVVYGYTF
TRBV3-1/TRBV3-2	TRBD1	once	TRBJ2-1	TGTGCCAGCAGCCAAGGGGGACAGGTTGGCAATGAGCAGTTCTTC	CASSQGGQVGNEQFF
TRBV3-1/TRBV3-2	TRBD2	NA	TRBJ2-1	TGTGCCAGCAGCCATCTAGCGGGATACAATGAGCAGTTCTTC	CASSHLAGYNEQFF
TRBV5-1	TRBD2	NA	TRBJ2-7	TGCGCCAGCAGCTTGTCCGGGACTAGCGGGGGGAAGTACGAGCAGTACTTC	CASSLSGTSGGKYEQYF
TRBV9	NA	few	TRBJ1-4	TGTGCCAGCAGCGTAGGCGGGAACGTAGCTAATGAAAAACTGTTTTTT	CASSVGGNVANEKLFF
TRBV9	TRBD2	once	TRBJ2-3	TGTGCCAGCAGCGGAAGACTAGCGGAGCTCACAGATACGCAGTATTTT	CASSGRLAELTDTQYF
TRBV28	NA	NA	TRBJ2-5	TGTGCCAGCAGAGACAGCCAAGAGACCCAGTACTTC	CASRDSQETQYF
TRBV2	TRBD1	few	TRBJ1-6	TGTGCCAGAAAACAGGGGCAGGAATCACCCCTCCACTTT	CARKQGQESPLHF
TRBV28	NA	NA	TRBJ2-5	TGTGCCAGCAGTTCTCCATTCCTCGGAGAGACCCAGTACTTC	CASSSPFLGETQYF
TRBV5-1	NA	NA	TRBJ1-1	TGCGCCAGCAGCTTCGAGGGATACACTGAAGCTTTCTTT	CASSFEGYTEAFF
TRBV25-1	TRBD2	NA	TRBJ2-7	TGTGCCAGCAGTGAAGTAGCGGGACCTTCCTACGAGCAGTACTTC	CASSEVAGPSYEQYF
TRBV27	TRBD2	NA	TRBJ2-1	TGTGCCAGCAGCATAAGGGGCGGGGGGGGCAATGAGCAGTTCTTC	CASSIRGGGGNEQFF
TRBV5-4	NA	NA	TRBJ2-3	TGTGCCAGCAGCTTGGGGGCAGGTAGCACAGATACGCAGTATTTT	CASSLGAGSTDTQYF
TRBV20-1	NA	NA	TRBJ1-1	TGCAGTGCTAGTGCAGGGTCCTTGAACACTGAAGCTTTCTTT	CSASAGSLNTEAFF
TRBV24-1	NA	NA	TRBJ1-1	TGTGCCACCAGTGATACATCTGAAGCTTTCTTT	CATSDTSEAFF
TRBV11-3	TRBD1	NA	TRBJ1-1	TGTGCCAGCAGCCTTACCGGGACAGTAAACACTGAAGCTTTCTTT	CASSLTGTVNTEAFF
TRBV28	NA	NA	TRBJ2-7	TGTGCCAGCAGTTTATTGCCAGGGGCCTACGAGCAGTACTTC	CASSLLPGAYEQYF
TRBV28	TRBD1	once	TRBJ1-2	TGTGCCAGCAGACTCGGGACAGGGCACTATGGCTACACCTTC	CASRLGTGHYGYTF
TRBV7-2	TRBD1	NA	TRBJ2-5	TGTGCCAGCATCGGCCGGGACAGGGGGTATCTTTACCAAGAGACCCAGTACTTC	CASIGRDRGYLYQETQYF
TRBV4-1	TRBD1	NA	TRBJ1-6	TGCGCCAGCAGCCTCCAACAGGGGAATAATTCACCCCTCCACTTT	CASSLQQGNNSPLHF
TRBV28	TRBD2	NA	TRBJ2-1	TGTGCCAGCAGGGGCGGGGCTAGCGGAGACAATGAGCAGTTCTTC	CASRGGASGDNEQFF
TRBV10-3	TRBD1	NA	TRBJ1-6	TGTGCCATCAGTGGTTACGGGACAGGGGGCCAAGAGGGCAATTCACCCCTCCACTTT	CAISGYGTGGQEGNSPLHF
TRBV3-1/TRBV3-2	NA	NA	TRBJ2-2	TGTGCCAGCAGCCAAGAAAAAGGGAGAATGGCCGGGGAGCTGTTTTTT	CASSQEKGRMAGELFF
TRBV27	NA	NA	TRBJ2-5	TGTGCCAGCAGTTCCGGTCTTAACGGGGAGACCCAGTACTTC	CASSSGLNGETQYF
TRBV19	NA	NA	TRBJ2-2	TGTGCCAGTAGTGTGGGAGGAATCACCGGGGAGCTGTTTTTT	CASSVGGITGELFF
TRBV29-1	NA	NA	TRBJ2-5	TGCAGCGTGGCGGGACAGAAAGAGACCCAGTACTTC	CSVAGQKETQYF
TRBV7-6	NA	NA	TRBJ1-6	TGTGCCAGCAGCTGGGGCGGCAGGTCCTATAATTCACCCCTCCACTTT	CASSWGGRSYNSPLHF
TRBV5-1	NA	NA	TRBJ1-2	TGCGCCAGCAGCCTAGTTCAGGGGAGGGATGGCTACACCTTC	CASSLVQGRDGYTF
TRBV23-1	NA	NA	TRBJ2-7	TGCGCCAGCAGACTCGATTGGTTCTCACAGATGGGCCGAACCTCCTACGAGCAGTACTTC	CASRLDWFSQMGRTSYEQYF
TRBV10-3	TRBD1	NA	TRBJ1-2	TGTGCCATCAGTGAGGGACAGGGCACCCATGGCTACACCTTC	CAISEGQGTHGYTF
TRBV5-1	NA	NA	TRBJ1-1	TGCGCCAGCAGCCTCTCAGGGGCGGTCACTGAAGCTTTCTTT	CASSLSGAVTEAFF